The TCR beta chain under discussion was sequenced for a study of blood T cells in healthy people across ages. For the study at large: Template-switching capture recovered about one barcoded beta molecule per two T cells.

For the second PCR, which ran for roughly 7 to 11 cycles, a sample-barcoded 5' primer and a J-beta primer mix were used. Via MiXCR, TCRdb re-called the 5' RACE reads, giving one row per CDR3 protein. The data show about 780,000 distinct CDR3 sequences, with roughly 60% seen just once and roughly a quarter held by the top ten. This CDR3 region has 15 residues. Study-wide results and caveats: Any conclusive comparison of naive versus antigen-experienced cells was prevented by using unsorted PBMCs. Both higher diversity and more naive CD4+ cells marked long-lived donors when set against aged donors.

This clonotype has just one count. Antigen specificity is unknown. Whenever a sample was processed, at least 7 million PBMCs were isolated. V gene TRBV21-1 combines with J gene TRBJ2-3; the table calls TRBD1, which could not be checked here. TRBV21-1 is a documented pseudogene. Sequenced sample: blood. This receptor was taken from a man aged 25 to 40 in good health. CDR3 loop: CASSIQGASTDTQYF. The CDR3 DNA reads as TGTGCCAGCAGCATACAGGGAGCTAGCACAGATACGCAGTATTTT.